These 13 T cell receptor beta chains were sequenced from one sample in a study of tumor-infiltrating lymphocytes in primary liver carcinoma. Without any cell sorting, about 19-31 mg of bulk tissue yielded co-extracted RNA and DNA. Priming with a constant-region primer yielded TCR beta cDNA from around 0.45 ug total RNA. Nested multiplex PCR, run for three rounds with slightly modified ARM-PCR, yielded TCR beta libraries. TRBV1-TRBV30 forward and Cbeta reverse primers drove the first two roughly 10-cycle rounds. A single record per CDR3 protein comes from TCRdb applying MiXCR to the multiplex PCR reads. The table records some 130,000 distinct CDR3 sequences, about two thirds of them present only once. Material for sequencing was tumor-adjacent normal liver tissue. These receptors originate from an older woman with primary liver carcinoma and hepatitis B virus infection.

In regard to this clonotype: The junction and the germline gene differ at one end; a read error may be behind it. The CDR3 DNA sequence: TGTACCAGTAACGGCGGACTTAGCGAAGCGACGCAGTATTTT. This translates into CTSNGGLSEATQYF. The gene calls are TRBV19 and TRBJ2-3, with D possibly TRBD2 on 5 matching bases. The CDR3 covers 14 residues. The germline gives CDR1 LNHDA, CDR2 SQIVND (reference sequence).

Remarks on this clonotype: Relative to the germline gene, one junction end is altered; a read error may explain this. The genes are TRBV11-1 and TRBJ2-1; TRBD2 is a possible D gene (5 bases). The germline gives CDR1 SGHAT, CDR2 FQDESV (reference sequence). The CDR3 is made up of 15 amino acids. The CDR3 here is CAGSLDGVLGNEQFF. The CDR3 DNA is TGTGCCGGCAGCTTAGACGGGGTTCTGGGGAATGAGCAGTTCTTC.

J is TRBJ2-1 and V is TRBV20-1; D uncertain. The CDR3 consists of 16 residues. V was trimmed by 6 bases and J by 4 bases, leaving 22 bases between them. CDR1 and CDR2 (germline): DFQATT, SNEGSKA (reference sequence). Here the CDR3 reads CSASRRSSSPYNEQFF. The DNA for the CDR3 is TGCAGTGCCTCGCGTCGGTCCTCCTCCCCTTACAATGAGCAGTTCTTC.

This clonotype was detected only once. V and J are TRBV6-5 and TRBJ2-1; 9 positions match TRBD1. The CDR3 extends over 15 amino acids. Per the germline V gene, CDR1 is MNHEY and CDR2 is SVGAGI. In nucleotides, the CDR3 is TGTTTCAGCAGCCCCGGACAGGGGTTTCTATGGGAGCAGTTCTTC. This sequence encodes CFSSPGQGFLWEQFF.

A note on this clonotype: A much larger clone is a single base away; this may be a read error. V usage is TRBV29-1 and J usage is TRBJ1-2; 7 bases align to TRBD1. The CDR3 spans 14 residues. Germline V lookup: CDR1 SQVTM, CDR2 ANQGSEA. After removal of 4 bases from V and 2 bases from J, the junction contained 7 bases not matched to a gene. The CDR3 DNA sequence: TGCAGCGTTGGGACAGGCTCTCCCAACTATGGCTACACCTTC. As protein: CSVGTGSPNYGYTF. The entire variable domain, with the rest obtained from reference TRBV29-1 and TRBJ1-2, is as follows: SAVISQKPSRDICQRGTSLTIQCQVDSQVTMMFWYRQQPGQSLTLIATANQGSEATYESGFVIDKFPISRPNLTFSTLTVSNMSPEDSSIYLCSVGTGSPNYGYTFGSGTRLTVV.

In DNA, the CDR3 is TGCAGTGCTGGGGCAGCAACAATGATGGAGCCCCAGCATTTT. Its translation: CSAGAATMMEPQHF. This chain connects TRBV20-1 to TRBJ1-5; D perhaps matches TRBD1 (5 bases). The CDR3 covers 14 residues. CDR1 DFQATT and CDR2 SNEGSKA come from the germline V gene (reference sequence). The ends were cut back, 5 bases at V and 8 bases at J, with 19 bases in the middle.

This clonotype was seen repeatedly, ten times or more. The chain couples TRBV7-9 to TRBJ2-4; 7 bases match TRBD2. The CDR3 covers 15 residues. Germline CDR1 reads SEHNR; CDR2 reads FQNEAQ (reference sequence). V shed 5 bases, J shed 4 bases, and the junction held 8 bases outside the gene matches. The CDR3 coding sequence is TGTGCCAGCAGCGGGTCGGGACTAAATAAAAACATTCAGTACTTC. Amino acids: CASSGSGLNKNIQYF.

As concerns this clonotype: Because the CDR3 is missing its conserved closing phenylalanine or tryptophan, this is likely a read error. It is unclear where the CDR3 begins or ends on the DNA, so no DNA is shown, and the CDR3 is as TCRdb lists it. The gene calls are TRBV6-5 and TRBJ2-2; TRBD1, the table's D call, was not compared with the DNA. The CDR3 is 14 amino acids long, termini counted. Germline CDR1 is MNHEY and CDR2 is SVGAGI. Here the CDR3 reads CASSPDREAGELFL.

To note about this clonotype: This is likely a read error, given that the CDR3 carries no conserved phenylalanine or tryptophan at its end. Because the CDR3's place on the DNA is in doubt, the DNA is left out and the CDR3 is given as listed by TCRdb. The rearrangement links TRBV5-4 to TRBJ2-2; the listed D gene, TRBD1, was not tested against the DNA. CDR1 is SGHNT, CDR2 YYREEE, per germline (reference sequence). The CDR3 is 18 residues long, ends included. The CDR3 here is CASSLPRTGGRDTGELFI.

On this clonotype: The junction differs from germline at one of its ends, possibly a read error. The gene calls are TRBV29-1 and TRBJ2-3; D not resolved. From germline, CDR1 is SQVTM and CDR2 ANQGSEA. There are 13 residues in the CDR3. The CDR3 nucleotides read TGCAGCGTTGGAACAAGTAGGGCAGATACGCTGTATTTT. This gives the protein CSVGTSRADTLYF.

The gene calls are TRBV20-1 and TRBJ2-4, with D perhaps being TRBD1 or TRBD2 (5 bases each). The CDR3 covers 11 residues. Germline CDR1 is DFQATT and CDR2 is SNEGSKA (reference sequence). With 2 bases removed from V and 16 bases from J, the gap between germline ends came to 15 bases. DNA for the CDR3: TGCAGTGCTAGATTAAATTGGGACCGTTACTTC. It is translated as CSARLNWDRYF.

V gene TRBV6-1 combines with J gene TRBJ1-5; D not resolved. Germline-derived CDR1 and CDR2 are MNHNS and SASEGT. The length of the CDR3 is 17 residues. Trimming took 5 bases from V and 4 from J, leaving 21 bases between them. The CDR3 loop reads CASSLGVGPASNQPQHF. As DNA, the CDR3 is TGTGCCAGCAGTCTGGGAGTTGGGCCCGCATCGAATCAGCCCCAGCATTTT.

Comment on this clonotype: One end of the junction varies from germline; a read error may be responsible. In nucleotides, the CDR3 is TGTGCCAGGAGTCCAACTAGCGGGAGGGCCGCTGAGCAGTCCTTC. This encodes CARSPTSGRAAEQSF. V usage is TRBV6-2 or TRBV6-3 and J usage is TRBJ2-1, with 13 positions matching TRBD2. The CDR3 contains 15 residues. Germline CDR1 and CDR2: MNHEY and SVGEGT.